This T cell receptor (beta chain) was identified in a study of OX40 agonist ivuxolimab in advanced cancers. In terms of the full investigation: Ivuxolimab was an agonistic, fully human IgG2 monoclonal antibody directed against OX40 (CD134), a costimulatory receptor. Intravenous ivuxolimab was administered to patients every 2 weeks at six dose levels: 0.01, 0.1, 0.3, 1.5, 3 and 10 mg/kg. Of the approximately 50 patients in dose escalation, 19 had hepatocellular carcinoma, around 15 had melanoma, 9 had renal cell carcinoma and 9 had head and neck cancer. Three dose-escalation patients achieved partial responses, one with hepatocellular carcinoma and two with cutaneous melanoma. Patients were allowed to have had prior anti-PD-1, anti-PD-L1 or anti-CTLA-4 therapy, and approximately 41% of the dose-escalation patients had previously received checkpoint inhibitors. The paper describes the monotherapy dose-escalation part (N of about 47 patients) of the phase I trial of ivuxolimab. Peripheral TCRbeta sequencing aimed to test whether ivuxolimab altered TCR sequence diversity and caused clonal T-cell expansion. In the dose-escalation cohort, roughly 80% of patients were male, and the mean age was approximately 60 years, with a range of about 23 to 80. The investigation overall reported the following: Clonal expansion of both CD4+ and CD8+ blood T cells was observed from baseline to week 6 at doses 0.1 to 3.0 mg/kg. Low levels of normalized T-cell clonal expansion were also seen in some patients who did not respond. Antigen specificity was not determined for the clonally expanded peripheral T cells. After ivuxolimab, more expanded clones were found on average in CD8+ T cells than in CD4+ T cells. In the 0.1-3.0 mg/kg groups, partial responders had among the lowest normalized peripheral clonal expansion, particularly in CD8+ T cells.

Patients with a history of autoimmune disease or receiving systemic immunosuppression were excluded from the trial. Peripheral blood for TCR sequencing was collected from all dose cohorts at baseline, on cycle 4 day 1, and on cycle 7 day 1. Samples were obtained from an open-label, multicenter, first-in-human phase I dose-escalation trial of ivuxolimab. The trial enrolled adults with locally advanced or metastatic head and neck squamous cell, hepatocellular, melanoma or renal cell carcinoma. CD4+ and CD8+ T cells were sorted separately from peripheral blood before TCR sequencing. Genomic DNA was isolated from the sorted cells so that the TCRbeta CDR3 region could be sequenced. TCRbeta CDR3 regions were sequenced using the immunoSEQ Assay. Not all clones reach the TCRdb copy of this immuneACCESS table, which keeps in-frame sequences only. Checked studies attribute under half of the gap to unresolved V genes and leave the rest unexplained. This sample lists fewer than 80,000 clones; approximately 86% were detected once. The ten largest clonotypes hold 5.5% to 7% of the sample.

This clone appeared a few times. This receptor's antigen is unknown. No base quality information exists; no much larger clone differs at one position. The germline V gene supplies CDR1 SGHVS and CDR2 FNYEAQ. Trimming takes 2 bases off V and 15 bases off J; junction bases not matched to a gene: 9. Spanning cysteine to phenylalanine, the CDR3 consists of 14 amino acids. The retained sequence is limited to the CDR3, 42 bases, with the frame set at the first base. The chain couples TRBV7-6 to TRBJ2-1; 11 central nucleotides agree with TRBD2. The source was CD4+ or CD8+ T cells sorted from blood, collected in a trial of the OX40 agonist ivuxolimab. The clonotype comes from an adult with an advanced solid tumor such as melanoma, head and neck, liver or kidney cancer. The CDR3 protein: CASSLTSGREIWFF. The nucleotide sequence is TGTGCCAGCAGCTTAACTAGCGGGAGAGAAATATGGTTCTTC.